These 12 T cell receptor beta chains were sequenced from one sample in a study of cytomegalovirus exposure and HLA in healthy donors. PCR employed 60 Vbeta and 13 Jbeta primers. The method was immunoSEQ multiplex PCR; TCRdb's version includes in-frame clones alone and lacks a portion of them. The repertoire holds 150,000 to 200,000 clones, with 77% as singletons. The source material was PBMCs. These receptors came from a man younger than 35 in good health and CMV-seronegative.

CDR3 sequence reads: CASASTAGSSYEQYF. CDR3 bases: TGTGCCAGCGCCTCCACGGCGGGCAGCTCCTACGAGCAGTACTTC. V is TRBV7-2 and J is TRBJ2-5, with D possibly TRBD2 on 5 matching bases. The J call may not be correct, given that the DNA end is closer to TRBJ2-7. There are 15 residues in the CDR3. Germline V lookup: CDR1 SGHTA, CDR2 FQGNSA.

The V call is TRBV27, the J call TRBJ2-7, with D uncertain. CDR1 is MNHEY, CDR2 SMNVEV, per germline (reference sequence). Trimming left V 2 bases short and J 2 bases short, with 7 bases between. CDR3 length equals 13 residues. In DNA form, the CDR3 reads TGTGCCAGCAGTTTAAGCCAGGCCTACGAGCAGTACTTC. Its protein is CASSLSQAYEQYF.

The CDR3 DNA sequence: TGTGCCAGCAATGACCTTCAGGGGAAAAAGGATGGCTACACCTTC. It yields the protein CASNDLQGKKDGYTF. The J gene is TRBJ1-2, the V gene TRBV27; perhaps TRBD1 as D (6 bases). Germline values: CDR1 MNHEY, CDR2 SMNVEV (reference sequence). Trimming pared 7 bases from V and 6 bases from J, leaving 21 bases between. The CDR3 totals 15 residues.

This sequence joins TRBV4-3 and TRBJ2-3, with D possibly TRBD2 on 5 matching bases. The CDR3 is 14 amino acids. Germline V CDR1 and CDR2: LGHNA, YSLEER. The V end was cut by 1 base, the J end by 6 bases, with 11 bases between. CDR3 loop: CASSQGRTGDTQYF. CDR3 bases: TGCGCCAGCAGCCAAGGGAGGACGGGGGATACGCAGTATTTT.

V and J are TRBV6-1 and TRBJ2-7, with D perhaps matching TRBD2 (6 bases). V was cut by 6 bases and J by 2 bases, with 14 bases left in between. The CDR3 is 14 residues long. CDR1 and CDR2 from the germline V gene are MNHNS and SASEGT. CDR3 DNA: TGTGCCAGCAGCGCCACGGGACTTCCCTACGAGCAGTACTTC. Translating gives CASSATGLPYEQYF.

A remark on this clone: Other nucleotide sequences from this sample produce the same CDR3. The chain employs TRBV30 and TRBJ2-7; 7 bases are a match to TRBD2. Germline V lookup: CDR1 GTSNPN, CDR2 SVGIG (reference sequence). Trimming at V came to 1 base and at J to 0 bases, leaving 3 bases not matched to a gene. CDR3 length equals 14 residues. CDR3: CAWSGGGSSYEQYF. CDR3 coding DNA: TGTGCCTGGAGTGGGGGGGGGAGCTCCTACGAGCAGTACTTC.

This clone was seen a handful of times. This chain uses TRBV2 with TRBJ1-4; TRBD1 matches at 8 bases. The CDR3 spans 14 residues. The V gene's germline CDR1 is SNHLY and CDR2 FYNNEI. V shed 4 bases, J shed 6 bases, and the junction held 4 bases outside the gene matches. Here the CDR3 reads CASSGTGYYEKLFF. In DNA form, the CDR3 reads TGTGCCAGCAGTGGGACAGGGTACTATGAAAAACTGTTTTTT.

CDR3: CASSQVQPPNEKLFF. DNA for the CDR3: TGCGCCAGCAGCCAAGTACAACCGCCCAATGAAAAACTGTTTTTT. V gene TRBV4-3 combines with J gene TRBJ1-4; no clear D. Germline loops: CDR1 LGHNA, CDR2 YSLEER. With 1 base removed from V and 5 bases from J, the gap between germline ends came to 11 bases. The CDR3 contains 15 residues.

The gene calls are TRBV4-2 and TRBJ2-5, with 11 bases fitting TRBD2. CDR1 and CDR2 (germline): LGHNA, YNFKEQ. V lost 4 bases, J lost 4 bases, and 2 bases stayed unmatched. This CDR3 spans 14 amino acids. The CDR3 spells CASSPGLAGETQYF. The CDR3 DNA reads as TGTGCCAGCAGCCCCGGACTAGCGGGAGAGACCCAGTACTTC.

The CDR3 DNA reads TGTGCCAGTAGTATGACAGGGAGTGGTACCGGGGAGCTGTTTTTT. Translated, it gives CASSMTGSGTGELFF. V and J are TRBV19 and TRBJ2-2, with 7 nucleotides matching TRBD1. Germline V gene lookup returns CDR1 LNHDA and CDR2 SQIVND (reference sequence). Trimming at V came to 3 bases and at J to 5 bases, leaving 6 bases not matched to a gene. CDR3 length: 15 residues.

The CDR3, as DNA: TGTGCCAGCAGCGCCAGTTCTAGCACAGATACGCAGTATTTT. This gives the protein CASSASSSTDTQYF. J is TRBJ2-3 and V is TRBV7-9; D uncertain. The CDR3 runs to 14 residues. The V gene lost 5 bases and the J gene lost 0 bases, with 9 bases spanning the gap. Germline CDR1 reads SEHNR; CDR2 reads FQNEAQ (reference sequence).

The table lists this clone with a count of one. The chain employs TRBV5-6 and TRBJ2-7; 10 bases agree with TRBD1. Germline assignment: CDR1 SGHDT and CDR2 YYEEEE. The CDR3 spans 14 residues. Trimming removed 4 bases from V and 1 base from J; junction bases left unmatched: 2. The CDR3 nucleotides read TGTGCCAGCAGCGCGGGACAGGGGTCCTACGAGCAGTACTTC. It is translated as CASSAGQGSYEQYF.